What follows are 16 T cell receptor beta chains derived from one specimen sequenced in a study of blood T cell repertoires in COVID-19. Method: immunoSEQ multiplex PCR; TCRdb's copy keeps in-frame clones and lacks some. The repertoire holds some 95,000 clones, about 90% seen once, with about 1.8% in the top ten. Sequencing used peripheral blood. The receptors shown here come from a human donor with active COVID-19. The donor label of this sample is uncertain.

This chain joins TRBV2 and TRBJ1-4; 8 bases are a match to TRBD1. Trimming cost V 5 bases and J 3 bases; bases outside gene matches: 5. The germline CDR1 and CDR2 sequences are SNHLY and FYNNEI. This CDR3 spans 15 amino acids. In nucleotides, the CDR3 is TGTGCCAGCAGTTCCGGACAGGGCCCTAATGAAAAACTGTTTTTT. It codes for CASSSGQGPNEKLFF.

The chain carries TRBV7-2 and TRBJ2-5; D ambiguous. From germline, CDR1 is SGHTA and CDR2 FQGNSA. The CDR3 is 16 residues long. V lost 2 bases to trimming and J lost 1 base, with 14 bases between them. This CDR3 is CASSLIRGFPQETQYF. The CDR3 coding sequence is TGTGCCAGCAGCTTAATCCGCGGATTTCCCCAAGAGACCCAGTACTTC.

The rearrangement uses TRBV5-8 and TRBJ1-6, with D unclear. This CDR3 contains 13 residues. V lost 4 bases and J 8 bases, leaving 10 bases between the germline ends. Germline V gene data show CDR1 as SGHTS and CDR2 as YDEGEE. In DNA, the CDR3 is TGTGCCAGCAGCCCCGACGGGGATTCACCCCTCCACTTT. Residues: CASSPDGDSPLHF.

The chain links TRBV7-9 to TRBJ2-4, with 8 bases lining up with TRBD1. CDR3 length: 16 amino acids. The germline CDR1 and CDR2 sequences are SEHNR and FQNEAQ (reference sequence). The V and J ends lost 5 bases and 4 bases, in that order; junction bases with no gene match: 10. The CDR3 DNA is TGTGCCAGCAGCAGAGGGGCACGGACAGGGAAAAACATTCAGTACTTC. It is translated as CASSRGARTGKNIQYF.

The rearrangement joins TRBV7-2 to TRBJ2-1, with 8 positions matching TRBD2. Trimming cost V 5 bases and J 6 bases; bases outside gene matches: 15. The CDR3 is 17 residues long. Germline lookup yields CDR1 SGHTA and CDR2 FQGNSA. The CDR3 nucleotides read TGTGCCAGCAGCCCGAGTCCGCGCGGGGGGTCGCGCAATGAGCAGTTCTTC. It translates to CASSPSPRGGSRNEQFF.

This chain joins TRBV29-1 and TRBJ1-2, with 7 positions matching TRBD1. The CDR3 consists of 15 residues. Germline-derived CDR1 and CDR2 are SQVTM and ANQGSEA. V lost 5 bases and J lost 5; bases outside the gene matches: 14. The CDR3 protein is CSVIRDRRTDYGYTF. DNA of the CDR3: TGCAGCGTTATCCGGGACAGACGGACGGATTATGGCTACACCTTC.

This sequence joins TRBV9 and TRBJ2-2; 9 bases agree with TRBD2. This CDR3 comprises 16 residues. CDR1 SGDLS and CDR2 YYNGEE come from the germline V gene. The V gene end was trimmed by 2 bases and the J gene end by 4 bases; junction bases not matched to a gene: 6. Here the CDR3 reads CASSVSSGGLTGELFF. DNA of the CDR3: TGTGCCAGCAGCGTTAGTAGCGGGGGCCTCACCGGGGAGCTGTTTTTT.

The chain joins TRBV11-2 to TRBJ1-1; possibly TRBD1 for D (6 bases). Germline V gene data show CDR1 as SGHAT and CDR2 as FQNNGV. The ends were cut back, 6 bases at V and 3 bases at J, with 11 bases in the middle. This CDR3 has 13 residues. The CDR3 here is CASRGYRDTEAFF. In nucleotides, the CDR3 is TGTGCCAGCAGGGGGTACAGGGACACTGAAGCTTTCTTT.

The CDR3 protein is CASSQTDYEQYF. CDR3 DNA: TGTGCCAGCAGCCAAACTGACTACGAGCAGTACTTC. The chain couples TRBV7-8 to TRBJ2-7; D unclear. The CDR3 has 12 residues. The V gene's germline CDR1 is SGHVS and CDR2 FQNEAQ. V lost 5 bases, J lost 3 bases, and 8 bases lay in between.

The CDR3 bases are TGTGCCAGCAGCCAAGAGGAAATTCAAGAGACCCAGTACTTC. Its translation: CASSQEEIQETQYF. The chain employs TRBV13 and TRBJ2-5; no firm D call. The ends were cut back, 5 bases at V and 2 bases at J, with 12 bases in the middle. Germline-derived CDR1 and CDR2 are PRHDT and FYEKMQ (reference sequence). This CDR3 comprises 14 residues.

The chain couples TRBV7-9 to TRBJ1-1; tentatively, D is TRBD1 (6 bases). V gave up 5 bases and J gave up 0 bases, with 19 bases separating them. Germline V gives CDR1 SEHNR, CDR2 FQNEAQ (reference sequence). The CDR3 is made up of 17 amino acids. This CDR3 is CASSPDWQGTMNTEAFF. DNA of the CDR3: TGTGCCAGCAGCCCTGACTGGCAGGGGACCATGAACACTGAAGCTTTCTTT.

This clone was recorded a few times. Other DNA sequences within the sample encode an identical CDR3. The chain carries TRBV18 and TRBJ2-6; D gene uncertain. Germline lookup yields CDR1 KGHSH and CDR2 LQKENI. This CDR3 is 16 amino acids long. The ends were cut back, 0 bases at V and 0 bases at J, with 6 bases in the middle. This CDR3 is CASSPPQNSGANVLTF. The CDR3 nucleotides are TGTGCCAGCTCACCACCGCAGAACTCTGGGGCCAACGTCCTGACTTTC.

This chain uses TRBV19 with TRBJ1-2, with D possibly TRBD1 on 6 matching bases. The germline gives CDR1 LNHDA, CDR2 SQIVND (reference sequence). Trimming took off 6 bases at V and 8 bases at J, with 22 bases between the two ends. CDR3 length equals 15 residues. For the CDR3, the DNA is TGTGCCAGTAGCGGACAGACGGGGTTCAAATGGGGCTACACCTTC. Translation gives CASSGQTGFKWGYTF.

The genes are TRBV18 and TRBJ2-7; 7 nucleotides align to TRBD1. This CDR3 spans 15 amino acids. From germline, CDR1 is KGHSH and CDR2 LQKENI. The ends lost 3 bases at V and 1 base at J; junction bases unmatched: 6. CDR3 nucleotide sequence: TGTGCCAGCTCACCCGACAGGGTCGGTTCCTACGAGCAGTACTTC. Protein sequence: CASSPDRVGSYEQYF.

This clone has a single count. This chain uses TRBV28 with TRBJ1-2; possibly TRBD1 for D (6 bases). Trimming stripped 10 bases from V and 2 bases from J, with 17 bases between. This CDR3 has 14 amino acids. In germline, CDR1 is MDHEN, CDR2 SYDVKM. The CDR3: CATVRGYGNYGYTF. Here the CDR3 DNA reads TGTGCCACCGTGAGGGGGTACGGGAACTATGGCTACACCTTC.

This clone was counted once. This chain links TRBV12-1 with TRBJ2-7; whether TRBD1, the table's D call, matches the DNA was not checked. TRBV12-1 is an annotated pseudogene. The CDR3 has 18 residues. In DNA form, the CDR3 reads TGTGCCAGCAGCCCTCCGGGACAGGGCGAACGGGACTCCTACGAGCAGTACTTC. It specifies CASSPPGQGERDSYEQYF.